This T cell receptor (beta chain) was sequenced during a study of cytomegalovirus exposure and HLA in healthy donors. Findings and caveats of the study: Diagnosis of cytomegalovirus status made by the classifier reportedly showed high specificity and sensitivity. The records held CMV serostatus as the only immune exposure information. In a later analysis, specific HLA alleles were associated with 15,000 or so TCR beta sequences at a 0.05 false discovery rate. It is likely that the observed cluster of highly shared sequence variants was a sequencing artifact.

The PCR used 60 Vbeta and 13 Jbeta primers. Here immunoSEQ multiplex PCR was the method, and the copy in TCRdb shows in-frame clones only, minus some. This table holds more than 100,000 clones, over 60% found once. Remarks on this clone: What it binds is unknown.

The sample consisted of PBMCs. The receptor's source is a middle-aged woman in good health and CMV-seropositive.

This CDR3 is CASILREGDTQYF. DNA for the CDR3: TGTGCCAGCATCTTACGGGAGGGAGATACGCAGTATTTT. The chain joins TRBV6-6 to TRBJ2-3; 8 bases map to TRBD2. V lost 7 bases, J lost 5 bases, and 5 bases stayed unmatched. The germline gives CDR1 MNHNY, CDR2 SVGAGI (reference sequence). This CDR3 region has 13 residues.